These T cell receptor beta chains were read from a single sample in a study of response to subunit inactivated influenza vaccine. A single record per CDR3 protein comes from TCRdb applying MiXCR to the RT-PCR reads. The repertoire includes 500,000 to 600,000 distinct CDR3 sequences, approximately 7.7% of them detected once, and 10% to 15% sits in the top ten. The starting material was PBMCs from blood, obtained 23 to 25 months after vaccination. The receptors derive from a man in his fifties or sixties who received an inactivated influenza vaccine. The CDR3 runs from the conserved cysteine through the conserved F or W. A D gene is named only where the DNA matches it firmly. Clone size is given for some rows only: seen once, a few or many times, or a class if the clone is expanded.

TRBJ2-1 - - TRBV14 TGTGCCAGCAGCCCCTTACGGGGGGCGGTGTACAATGAGCAGTTCTTC CASSPLRGAVYNEQFF
TRBJ2-7 - once TRBV6-2/TRBV6-3 TGTGCCAGCAGACAGGGATCCTACGAGCGGTACTTC CASRQGSYERYF
TRBJ2-7 - - TRBV27 TGTGCCAGCAGTTTATCGGGCGTGGCCTACGAGCAGTACTTC CASSLSGVAYEQYF
TRBJ2-2 - many TRBV30 TGTGCCTGGAGTCTTAAGGGCTTAACCGGGGAGCTGTTTTTT CAWSLKGLTGELFF
TRBJ2-3 TRBD1 many TRBV12-3/TRBV12-4 TGTGCCAGCAACTCTAGGGGTAGGACAGGGCAAAATACGCAGTATTTT CASNSRGRTGQNTQYF
TRBJ1-1 TRBD1 - TRBV12-3/TRBV12-4 TGTGCCAGCACCCAAGGAGGTGGGACAGGGGGCCAGGGGACTGAAGCTTTCTTT CASTQGGGTGGQGTEAFF
TRBJ2-6 - - TRBV7-2 TGTGCCAGCACCCCGGTGGCCTCTGGGGCCAACGTCCTGACTTTC CASTPVASGANVLTF
TRBJ2-1 - - TRBV6-2/TRBV6-3 TGTGCCAGCACCGGAGATCTCTCCTACAATGAGCAGTTCTTC CASTGDLSYNEQFF
TRBJ2-7 TRBD1 many TRBV20-1 TGCAGTGCTAGACCATACTTGGACAGGGCCCACGAGCAGTACTTC CSARPYLDRAHEQYF
TRBJ2-1 TRBD2 many TRBV29-1 TGCAGCGTTCGTAGCGGGGGGGCGAAAGGGTCCTACAATGAGCAGTTCTTC CSVRSGGAKGSYNEQFF
TRBJ2-2 TRBD2 - TRBV4-3 TGCGCCAGCAGCCCACTAGCGGGGGGATACACCGGGGAGCTGTTTTTT CASSPLAGGYTGELFF
TRBJ1-1 TRBD1 - TRBV6-1 TGTGCCAGCAGTGAAGGGGGGGACAGTATGAACACTGAAGCTTTCTTT CASSEGGDSMNTEAFF
TRBJ1-5 - few TRBV6-2/TRBV6-3 TGTGCCAGCAGTTTGGGGGGCTTAGGAGGGCAGCCCCAGCATTTT CASSLGGLGGQPQHF
TRBJ1-5 TRBD1 - TRBV25-1 TGTGCCAGCAGTGAACAGGGCAGGGGGAGCAATCAGCCCCAGCATTTT CASSEQGRGSNQPQHF
TRBJ2-1 - few TRBV5-1 TGCGCCAGCAGCTTGGGCCAGATCCTCAATGAGCAGTTCTTC CASSLGQILNEQFF
TRBJ1-1 - few TRBV28 TGTGCCAGCAGTCCTAATCTGGTAGCTTTCTTT CASSPNLVAFF
TRBJ2-5 - many TRBV20-1 TGCAGTGCTAGAGCAGGGGTGTACCAAGAGACCCAGTACTTC CSARAGVYQETQYF
TRBJ2-3 TRBD2 - TRBV12-3/TRBV12-4 TGTGCCAGCAGCCCATCCCCCCTTAGCGGGGGTAGCAGGTATTTT CASSPSPLSGGSRYF
TRBJ1-4 - - TRBV30 TGTGCCTGGTCCGCCGGGGACCGGTTTAAGAAAGAAAAACTGTTTTTT CAWSAGDRFKKEKLFF
TRBJ1-1 TRBD1 few TRBV9 TGTGCCAGCAGCCTACGACGCCGGGGACAGGGGATTAACACTGAAGCTTTCTTT CASSLRRRGQGINTEAFF
TRBJ2-3 TRBD2 few TRBV7-9 TGTGCCAGCAGCTTAGGCGGGAGTGGAGATACGCAGTATTTT CASSLGGSGDTQYF
TRBJ2-3 - many TRBV7-9 TGTGCCAGCAGCTTTTGGTCGTCTGAATCAGATACGCAGTATTTT CASSFWSSESDTQYF
TRBJ2-1 - few TRBV24-1 TGTGCCACCAGTGATGAGTTCAATGAGAATAATGAGCAGTTCTTC CATSDEFNENNEQFF
TRBJ2-2 - many TRBV6-6 TGTGCCAGCAGTCACGAGAGGGAGCTGTTTTTT CASSHERELFF
TRBJ2-5 - few TRBV20-1 TGCAGTGCTATACGGACAGCCAAAGAGACCCAGTACTTC CSAIRTAKETQYF
TRBJ2-5 TRBD1 - TRBV10-3 TGTGCCATCTCGGCCGCAGGGGGCCAAGAGACCCAGTACTTC CAISAAGGQETQYF
TRBJ1-5 - - TRBV7-2 TGTGCCAGCAGTCCTCCCGCCCAGCCCCAGCATTTT CASSPPAQPQHF
TRBJ1-4 - once TRBV5-1 TGCGCCAGCAGCCCAGGGGTCGCCGATGAAAAACTGTTTTTT CASSPGVADEKLFF
TRBJ2-2 - many TRBV7-2 TGTGCCAGCAGCCCGTTGGGCACCGGGGAGCTGTTTTTT CASSPLGTGELFF
TRBJ2-1 TRBD2 few TRBV6-2/TRBV6-3 TGTGCCAGCAGTTACTGGACTAGCGGGAATAATGAGCAGTTCTTC CASSYWTSGNNEQFF
TRBJ2-1 - many TRBV7-2 TGTGCCAGCAGCTTGGGGTTGGGGTCCTACAATGAGCAGTTCTTC CASSLGLGSYNEQFF
TRBJ1-5 - - TRBV15 TGTGCCACCAGGAGAGAATTTAGCAATCAGCCCCAGCATTTT CATRREFSNQPQHF
TRBJ2-1 TRBD1 many TRBV10-3 TGTGCCATACCGGGACAGGGGGCAACAAATGAGCAGTTCTTC CAIPGQGATNEQFF
TRBJ2-1 TRBD2 - TRBV28 TGTGCCAGCAGTACGACTAGCGGGTCCTTTTCTGTAGAGCAGTTCTTC CASSTTSGSFSVEQFF
TRBJ2-7 TRBD2 many TRBV7-2 TGTGCCAGCAGCTTAACCGCGGGAGGCTCCTACGAGCAGTACTTC CASSLTAGGSYEQYF
TRBJ2-3 - - TRBV6-2/TRBV6-3 TGTGCCAGCAGTTATGAGGGACCCCCGCCAGATACGCAGTATTTT CASSYEGPPPDTQYF
TRBJ1-1 - many TRBV6-5 TGTGCCAGCAGATACGCTGACGGGGGGACGGCTTTCTTT CASRYADGGTAFF
TRBJ2-1 - many TRBV14 TGTGCCAGCAGCCAAGGTAGCTCCATCAGGAATGAGCAGTTCTTC CASSQGSSIRNEQFF
TRBJ1-6 TRBD1 few TRBV10-3 TGTGCCATCAGTGGCCGGGACAGTAATAATTCACCCCTCCACTTT CAISGRDSNNSPLHF
TRBJ2-2 - many TRBV3-1 TGTGCCAGCAGCCAAGGGGGTCCGGGGGAGCTGTTTTTT CASSQGGPGELFF
TRBJ1-4 - - TRBV29-1 TGCAGCGCCGCAACTAATGAAAAACTGTTTTTT CSAATNEKLFF
TRBJ2-1 - few TRBV12-3/TRBV12-4 TGTGCCAGCAGCGAGGATTCCAATGAGCAGTTCTTC CASSEDSNEQFF
TRBJ2-2 - many TRBV7-2 TGTGCCAGCAGATTATCAACCGGGGAGCTGTTTTTT CASRLSTGELFF
TRBJ2-1 - few TRBV20-1 TGCAGTGCTGATGACCTCGGCGGCTCCTACAATGAGCAGTTCTTC CSADDLGGSYNEQFF
TRBJ1-1 TRBD1 few TRBV7-2 TGTGCCAGCAGCTTAGGGGGGACAGGGGGGAACACTGAAGCTTTCTTT CASSLGGTGGNTEAFF
TRBJ1-5 TRBD1 many TRBV7-2 TGTGCCAGCAGCTTAGCGGGGACAGGGGAGTTGAGCAATCAGCCCCAGCATTTT CASSLAGTGELSNQPQHF
TRBJ1-2 - many TRBV7-2 TGTGCCAGCAGCTTAGTTGGGCAGGGGTCTGGCTACACCTTC CASSLVGQGSGYTF
TRBJ2-7 - few TRBV9 TGTGCCAGCAGCATACAGGGCGCTCCCTACGAGCAGTACTTC CASSIQGAPYEQYF